The 5 T cell receptor beta chains listed next were all sequenced from one sample in a study of CD8+ T cells in alopecia areata listed by TCRdb under 2018. The library was built by means of the immunoSEQ multiplex PCR assay. RNA was extracted from all samples and reverse transcribed into cDNA, which served as template for TCR sequencing. TCRdb retrieved this table from immuneACCESS and kept in-frame rearrangements only. Not all clones are present; in checked studies, unresolved V genes account for under half, and no reason is known for the remainder. This sample holds around 180,000 clones; less than 65% were observed only once. The top ten clonotypes cover just over 1% of the sample. Explained via the paper, the time point label denotes: around 26 weeks on oral tofacitinib. Read against the paper, the sample's treatment or condition label means: oral pan-JAK inhibitor, 5-10 mg twice daily. The sequencing here drew on CD4+ T cells sorted from blood, taken at week 24, from a patient treated with tofacitinib. These receptors were obtained from a human donor with alopecia areata.

The chain links TRBV9 to TRBJ1-2; 9 bases match TRBD1. The CDR3 has 15 residues. CDR1 is SGDLS and CDR2 is YYNGEE in the germline V gene. V was clipped by 3 bases and J by 7 bases; unmatched bases: 10. CDR3 DNA sequence: TGTGCCAGCAGCGCAGCCGGGACAGGGAGTTCTGGCTACACCTTC. Amino acid sequence: CASSAAGTGSSGYTF.

The chain joins TRBV6-5 to TRBJ2-1; D uncertain. This CDR3 has 12 residues. CDR1 is MNHEY and CDR2 is SVGAGI in the germline V gene. Trimming pared 7 bases from V and 9 bases from J, leaving 13 bases between. The CDR3 spells CASTNDRSEQFF. As DNA, the CDR3 is TGTGCCAGCACTAACGATAGGAGTGAGCAGTTCTTC.

This chain uses TRBV30 with TRBJ1-1; the D is unclear. Germline V gene lookup returns CDR1 GTSNPN and CDR2 SVGIG (reference sequence). The ends were cut back, 5 bases at V and 7 bases at J, with 20 bases in the middle. The CDR3 contains 14 residues. The CDR3 reads CAWGPIGTENEAFF. DNA of the CDR3: TGTGCCTGGGGCCCCATAGGAACGGAGAATGAAGCTTTCTTT.

The CDR3, as DNA: TGTGCCAGCAGTATGACAGGGGCGGTTAAAGCTTTCTTT. Translation gives CASSMTGAVKAFF. The chain joins TRBV6-5 to TRBJ1-1, with 8 nucleotides matching TRBD1. CDR1 is MNHEY and CDR2 is SVGAGI in the germline V gene. V was pared by 5 bases and J by 9 bases, with 8 bases of the junction left unmatched. The CDR3 spans 13 residues.

The chain couples TRBV6-1 to TRBJ1-5; 8 bases align to TRBD1. V was pared by 7 bases and J by 4 bases, with 9 bases of the junction left unmatched. The CDR3 length is 15 residues. Germline V gives CDR1 MNHNS, CDR2 SASEGT. Here the CDR3 DNA reads TGTGCCAGCAACTCCCTAGGACAGGGAAATCAGCCCCAGCATTTT. It translates to CASNSLGQGNQPQHF.